These 9 T cell receptor beta chains share one sample of origin, sequenced in a study of breast tumors, draining lymph nodes, adjacent tissues (TCRdb year 2016). The library was obtained by multiplex PCR. Sequencing was performed on an Illumina HiSeq 2000. TCRdb ran its own pipeline on the public reads, namely fastp trimming at Q25 and MiXCR clone calling, and kept in-frame beta chains. Entries that share a CDR3 protein sequence are merged under the most common genes and DNA. The table for this sample lists roughly 120,000 distinct CDR3 sequences; approximately 20% of them were counted only once. The ten largest clones take up about 3.5% of the sample. Lymph node samples came from the axillary draining lymph nodes of breast cancer patients. Sequenced: axillary lymph node tissue. These receptors were obtained from a female donor with breast cancer. Some clones in this sample may be carry-over from other donors' samples.

Comment on this clonotype: It may be a read error: a sequence one base away is much more abundant. The J gene is TRBJ1-2, the V gene TRBV14; 8 bases align to TRBD1. The CDR3 is 18 amino acids. Trimming cost V 1 base and J 2 bases; bases outside gene matches: 12. Germline CDR1 reads SGHDN; CDR2 reads FVKESK. The CDR3 nucleotides read TGTGCCAGCAGCCAAGGGGGGACAGGAGGCCTCCCAAACTATGGCTACACCTTC. This translates into CASSQGGTGGLPNYGYTF.

Comment on this clonotype: This sequence may be a read error, since a much larger clone differs from it by one base. The rearrangement joins TRBV5-1 to TRBJ2-5; the match to TRBD2 covers 11 bases. V was clipped by 4 bases and J by 7 bases; unmatched bases: 9. This CDR3 contains 15 residues. Germline lookup yields CDR1 SGHRS and CDR2 YFSETQ. CDR3: CASSPQLAGVRTQYF. The CDR3 DNA sequence: TGCGCCAGCAGCCCCCAACTAGCGGGGGTCCGGACCCAGTACTTC.

In its sample, this clonotype was seen many times. The rearrangement links TRBV6-6 to TRBJ2-5; the match to TRBD1 covers 7 bases. Trimming cost V 1 base and J 4 bases; bases outside gene matches: 6. The V gene's germline CDR1 is MNHNY and CDR2 SVGAGI (reference sequence). CDR3 size: 15 residues. CDR3 in DNA: TGTGCCAGCAGTTACTTTTCGGGACAGCGAGAGACCCAGTACTTC. The encoded protein is CASSYFSGQRETQYF.

In this sample, this clonotype turned up many times. This chain uses TRBV5-1 with TRBJ2-3, with a weak D call TRBD1 (6 bases). Germline V CDR1 and CDR2: SGHRS, YFSETQ. This CDR3 region has 14 residues. V was pared by 4 bases and J by 4 bases, with 13 bases between. CDR3 nucleotide sequence: TGCGCCAGCAGCACAATGACAGGTGCAGATACGCAGTATTTT. As protein: CASSTMTGADTQYF.

With respect to this clonotype: It may be a read error: a sequence one base away is much more abundant. The chain uses TRBV11-2 and TRBJ2-1; D possibly uses TRBD1 or TRBD2 (5 bases each). Trimming shortened V by 4 bases and J by 9 bases, and 19 bases separated the two germline ends. The length of the CDR3 is 15 residues. Germline V lookup: CDR1 SGHAT, CDR2 FQNNGV. The CDR3 coding sequence is TGTGCCAGCAGCTGGACTCCGGGACGAAACAGTGAGCAGTTCTTC. Translating it yields CASSWTPGRNSEQFF.

This clonotype was seen repeatedly, ten times or more. The V and J genes are TRBV20-1 and TRBJ2-3; D may correspond to TRBD1 or TRBD2 (5 bases each). The CDR3 contains 17 residues. V lost 1 base, J lost 0 bases, and 17 bases lay in between. Germline-derived CDR1 and CDR2 are DFQATT and SNEGSKA (reference sequence). CDR3 amino acids: CSARAFSGTASTDTQYF. The DNA for the CDR3 is TGCAGTGCTAGAGCTTTTTCCGGGACGGCTAGCACAGATACGCAGTATTTT.

In this sample, this clonotype turned up many times. The rearrangement joins TRBV14 to TRBJ1-2; unclear D gene. Germline-derived CDR1 and CDR2 are SGHDN and FVKESK. The V end was cut by 2 bases, the J end by 8 bases, with 9 bases between. This CDR3 comprises 12 residues. CDR3 residues: CASSQRVRGYTF. The CDR3 DNA sequence: TGTGCCAGCAGCCAAAGAGTCAGGGGCTACACCTTC.

The table lists this clonotype with many counts. This sequence joins TRBV9 and TRBJ2-3; 9 bases fit TRBD1. Trimming cost V 0 bases and J 5 bases; bases outside gene matches: 1. The CDR3 has 14 residues. Germline V gene lookup returns CDR1 SGDLS and CDR2 YYNGEE. CDR3 amino acids: CASSVEDRGDTQYF. CDR3 in DNA: TGTGCCAGCAGCGTAGAGGACAGGGGAGATACGCAGTATTTT.

This clonotype was seen at least ten times. The chain carries TRBV19 and TRBJ2-7; D possibly matches TRBD1 or TRBD2 (5 bases each). V lost 5 bases, J lost 5 bases, and 13 bases lay in between. Germline V gives CDR1 LNHDA, CDR2 SQIVND (reference sequence). The CDR3 sequence is 13 residues long. CDR3 in amino acids: CASSPEGSHEQYF. CDR3 DNA sequence: TGTGCCAGTAGTCCCGAGGGGTCCCACGAGCAGTACTTC.